This TCR beta chain emerged from a study of blood T cell repertoires in COVID-19. Study-wide context: The United States, Italy and Spain were the sources of the acute and convalescent COVID-19 samples.

Sequencing used immunoSEQ multiplex PCR; TCRdb keeps in-frame clones, though not all of them. The table lists 85,000 to 95,000 clones, 86% of them singletons. This clone showed up just a few times. The sequenced material came from peripheral blood. The receptor's source is a human donor in a cohort sampled during active COVID-19.

The CDR3 reads CASSQVGGRAGDTQYF. CDR3 DNA: TGTGCCAGCAGCCAAGTCGGCGGGAGGGCAGGGGATACGCAGTATTTT. The V call is TRBV7-3, the J call TRBJ2-3; 9 nucleotides align to TRBD2. CDR3 length: 16 amino acids. V lost 5 bases to trimming and J lost 6 bases; unmatched junction nucleotides: 12. CDR1 SGHTA and CDR2 FQGTGA come from the germline V gene.